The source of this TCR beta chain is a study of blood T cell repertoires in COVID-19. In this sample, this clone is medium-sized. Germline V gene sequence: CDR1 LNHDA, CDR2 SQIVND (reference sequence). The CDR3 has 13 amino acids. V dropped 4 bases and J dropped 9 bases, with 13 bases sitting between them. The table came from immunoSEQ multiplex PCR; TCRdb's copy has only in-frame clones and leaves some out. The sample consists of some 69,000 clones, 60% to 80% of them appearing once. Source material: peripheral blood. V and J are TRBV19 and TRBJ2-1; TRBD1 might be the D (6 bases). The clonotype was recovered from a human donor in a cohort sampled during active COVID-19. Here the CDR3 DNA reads TGTGCCAGTAGTACAGACAGGCTGCTTGAGCAGTTCTTC. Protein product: CASSTDRLLEQFF.